This T cell receptor (beta chain) was profiled in a study of T-cell reconstitution after alpha-beta-depleted transplantation in children. Unique molecular identifiers were incorporated when the TCRbeta library was constructed. MiXCR, applied by TCRdb to the PCR reads, yields one record per CDR3 protein. Of some 120,000 distinct CDR3 sequences in the sample, 10% were seen once. There are many counts of this clonotype. This sample comprised PBMCs, obtained before TCRalphabeta/CD19-depleted stem cell transplant. The receptor was derived from a boy aged 2 to 10 with acute lymphoblastic leukemia, due to receive a stem cell transplant.

The CDR3: CASSPPGAGIYEQYF. As DNA, the CDR3 is TGTGCCAGCTCACCACCGGGGGCCGGGATCTACGAGCAGTACTTC. The chain joins TRBV18 to TRBJ2-7, with D tentatively TRBD1 (6 bases). The germline gives CDR1 KGHSH, CDR2 LQKENI. V was clipped by 0 bases and J by 3 bases, with 12 bases between them. There are 15 residues in the CDR3.